One sample yielded the 21 T cell receptor beta chains listed below, sequenced in a study of blood T cell repertoires in COVID-19. Sequencing used immunoSEQ multiplex PCR; TCRdb keeps in-frame clones, though not all of them. The table lists roughly 25,000 clones, roughly 90% of them singletons. The specimen sequenced was peripheral blood. The receptors were gathered from a man between 65 and 85 years old with acute or convalescent COVID-19.

The chain combines TRBV6-5 with TRBJ1-6; no clear D. Germline CDR1 MNHEY, CDR2 SVGAGI. The CDR3 covers 15 residues. V was pared by 5 bases and J by 5 bases, with 13 bases between. This chain's CDR3 is CASSPGFKHNSPLHF. As DNA, the CDR3 is TGTGCCAGCAGTCCGGGGTTCAAACATAATTCACCCCTCCACTTT.

The chain is built from TRBV5-6 and TRBJ2-1; 15 bases fit TRBD2. CDR1 is SGHDT and CDR2 is YYEEEE in the germline V gene. The CDR3 sequence is 14 residues long. V shed 4 bases, J shed 9 bases, and the junction held 2 bases outside the gene matches. CDR3 nucleotides: TGTGCCAGCAGCCCGGGACTAGCGGGAGGTGAGCAGTTCTTC. It translates to CASSPGLAGGEQFF.

V usage is TRBV29-1 and J usage is TRBJ1-4, with unresolved D. The germline V and J ends were trimmed by 4 bases and 5 bases, with 8 bases remaining between them. CDR3 length equals 12 residues. CDR1 SQVTM and CDR2 ANQGSEA come from the germline V gene. The CDR3 loop is CSVAQQNEKLFF. The DNA of the CDR3 is TGCAGCGTTGCACAGCAAAATGAAAAACTGTTTTTT.

V gene TRBV19 combines with J gene TRBJ1-5; D perhaps matches TRBD1 (6 bases). The germline V and J ends were trimmed by 3 bases and 4 bases, with 16 bases remaining between them. CDR1 LNHDA and CDR2 SQIVND come from the germline V gene (reference sequence). The CDR3 contains 16 residues. The CDR3 sequence: CASSMYRGGANQPQHF. The CDR3 coding sequence is TGTGCCAGTAGTATGTATCGCGGGGGCGCAAATCAGCCCCAGCATTTT.

This chain links TRBV13 with TRBJ1-5, with D unclear. The CDR3 length is 16 residues. Germline V lookup: CDR1 PRHDT, CDR2 FYEKMQ (reference sequence). Trimming pared 2 bases from V and 0 bases from J, leaving 11 bases between. CDR3 region: CASSLSRGASNQPQHF. DNA for the CDR3: TGTGCCAGCAGCTTAAGTCGAGGAGCTAGCAATCAGCCCCAGCATTTT.

The gene calls are TRBV5-1 and TRBJ2-2, with D tentatively TRBD2 (6 bases). This CDR3 spans 15 amino acids. The V and J ends lost 4 bases and 8 bases respectively, with 18 bases between them. The germline gives CDR1 SGHRS, CDR2 YFSETQ. In DNA, the CDR3 is TGCGCCAGCAGCCTCGGGACTCCTTGGATGGGGGAGCTGTTTTTT. It is translated as CASSLGTPWMGELFF.

The chain is built from TRBV3-1 (or the pseudogene TRBV3-2) and TRBJ1-2, with 8 bases identical to TRBD1. The CDR3 spans 14 residues. The junction had 7 bases not matched to a gene; V was cut back by 4 bases and J by 6 bases. Germline V gives CDR1 LGHDT, CDR2 YNNKEL (reference sequence). Written as DNA, the CDR3 is TGTGCCAGCAGCCGGCCGGACAGGGAGAATGGCTACACCTTC. Translated, it gives CASSRPDRENGYTF.

The gene calls are TRBV5-8 and TRBJ1-5; 7 bases agree with TRBD1. Trimming at V came to 3 bases and at J to 0 bases, leaving 3 bases not matched to a gene. CDR1 SGHTS and CDR2 YDEGEE come from the germline V gene. CDR3 length equals 15 residues. CDR3 loop: CASSSGQYSNQPQHF. Written as DNA, the CDR3 is TGTGCCAGCAGCTCGGGACAGTATAGCAATCAGCCCCAGCATTTT.

This rearrangement joins TRBV6-5 to TRBJ2-3; D is possibly TRBD1 (7 bases). Germline CDR1 reads MNHEY; CDR2 reads SVGAGI. The germline V and J ends were trimmed by 2 bases and 1 base, with 10 bases remaining between them. The CDR3 spans 15 residues. CDR3 protein: CASSYQGGRTDTQYF. CDR3 nucleotide sequence: TGTGCCAGCAGTTACCAGGGGGGCCGCACAGATACGCAGTATTTT.

The genes are TRBV27 and TRBJ1-6, with D possibly matching TRBD1 (5 bases). The CDR3 runs to 16 residues. V was clipped by 3 bases and J by 6 bases, with 15 bases between them. Germline CDR1 is MNHEY and CDR2 is SMNVEV (reference sequence). The CDR3 sequence: CASSFYPGGRNSPLHF. The CDR3 DNA follows: TGTGCCAGCAGTTTCTACCCGGGGGGTCGTAATTCACCCCTCCACTTT.

This clone was counted once. This rearrangement joins TRBV3-1 (or the pseudogene TRBV3-2) to TRBJ2-5, with TRBD1 matching 11 bases. The CDR3 loop spans 14 amino acids. The ends lost 5 bases at V and 1 base at J; junction bases unmatched: 0. CDR1 LGHDT and CDR2 YNNKEL come from the germline V gene (reference sequence). CDR3 bases: TGTGCCAGCAGCGGGACAGGGGGCCAAGAGACCCAGTACTTC. Amino acid sequence: CASSGTGGQETQYF.

This sequence joins TRBV25-1 and TRBJ1-3; 8 nucleotides agree with TRBD1. The CDR3 is 14 residues long. The J segment lost 4 bases and the V segment lost 4 bases, leaving 3 bases of the junction unmatched. CDR1 is MGHDK and CDR2 is SYGVNS in the germline V gene. The CDR3 coding sequence is TGTGCCAGCAGTGTTACAGGGGGAGGAAACACCATATATTTT. Translation gives CASSVTGGGNTIYF. Variable domain in full (rest from reference TRBV25-1 and TRBJ1-3): EADIYQTPRYLVIGTGKKITLECSQTMGHDKMYWYQQDPGMELHLIHYSYGVNSTEKGDLSSESTVSRIRTEHFPLTLESARPSHTSQYLCASSVTGGGNTIYFGEGSWLTVV.

This rearrangement joins TRBV19 to TRBJ1-2; TRBD1 might be the D (5 bases). Trimming removed 5 bases from V and 8 bases from J, with 24 bases in between. Germline V gene lookup returns CDR1 LNHDA and CDR2 SQIVND (reference sequence). The CDR3 consists of 16 residues. In nucleotides, the CDR3 is TGTGCCAGTAGTCAAGACAGCGGGAGAACTACTACGGGCTACACCTTC. Protein sequence: CASSQDSGRTTTGYTF.

This clone was seen a single time. The V call is TRBV20-1, the J call TRBJ1-4, with D possibly matching TRBD1 (5 bases). This CDR3 is 15 amino acids long. Germline CDR1 is DFQATT and CDR2 is SNEGSKA (reference sequence). The germline V and J ends were trimmed by 3 bases and 11 bases, with 22 bases remaining between them. CDR3 bases: TGCAGTGCTAGTAATCTAAGGGGCCCCCCCCAGAAACTGTTTTTT. This codes for CSASNLRGPPQKLFF.

This chain joins TRBV27 and TRBJ1-2; D remains unclear. V was shortened by 5 bases and J by 1 base, with 11 bases between the two germline ends. The CDR3 sequence is 14 residues long. Germline V gene sequence: CDR1 MNHEY, CDR2 SMNVEV (reference sequence). CDR3 DNA: TGTGCCAGCAGTCCCTCTGGGAGTAACTATGGCTACACCTTC. Translation gives CASSPSGSNYGYTF.

The rearrangement uses TRBV9 and TRBJ2-1; 7 bases map to TRBD2. The CDR3 consists of 15 residues. Germline V gives CDR1 SGDLS, CDR2 YYNGEE. Trimming cost V 4 bases and J 0 bases; bases outside gene matches: 4. CDR3 protein: CASSLAGSSYNEQFF. The CDR3 DNA sequence: TGTGCCAGCAGCTTAGCGGGTAGCTCCTACAATGAGCAGTTCTTC.

The chain carries TRBV10-1 and TRBJ1-4; TRBD1 agrees at 7 bases. CDR3 length equals 14 residues. The V and J ends lost 6 bases and 10 bases, in that order; junction bases with no gene match: 11. The germline V gene has CDR1 WNHNN and CDR2 SYGVQD (reference sequence). The CDR3 sequence is CASSDRVARGKLFF. The CDR3 coding sequence is TGCGCCAGCAGCGACAGGGTAGCCCGTGGAAAACTGTTTTTT.

J is TRBJ2-1 and V is TRBV9; 8 bases are a match to TRBD2. The junction had 7 bases not matched to a gene; V was cut back by 2 bases and J by 0 bases. Germline V lookup: CDR1 SGDLS, CDR2 YYNGEE. This CDR3 comprises 17 residues. The CDR3 nucleotides read TGTGCCAGCAGCGTTATGTCTAGCGGGCTCTCCTACAATGAGCAGTTCTTC. Residues: CASSVMSSGLSYNEQFF.

Notes on this clone: Other DNA sequences in the same sample also yield this CDR3. CDR3 in DNA: TGTGCCAGCAGCTTACAGGGCACCGGGGAGCTGTTTTTT. This gives the protein CASSLQGTGELFF. This chain links TRBV7-3 with TRBJ2-2, with D possibly TRBD1 on 5 matching bases. This CDR3 has 13 amino acids. The ends were cut back, 2 bases at V and 4 bases at J, with 5 bases in the middle. CDR1 SGHTA and CDR2 FQGTGA come from the germline V gene.

A single count supports this clone. The CDR3 reads CASSPGVGQGWRDTEAFF. In DNA, the CDR3 is TGTGCCAGCAGCCCCGGTGTGGGACAGGGGTGGAGGGACACTGAAGCTTTCTTT. The genes are TRBV11-2 and TRBJ1-1; 10 bases are a match to TRBD1. This CDR3 has 18 residues. J was trimmed by 3 bases and V by 5 bases; bases with no gene match: 15. Germline CDR1 is SGHAT and CDR2 is FQNNGV.

This clone was recorded a few times. This sequence joins TRBV10-3 and TRBJ2-7; 8 bases map to TRBD2. CDR1 ENHRY and CDR2 SYGVKD come from the germline V gene. Losses at the gene ends were 0 bases for V and 6 bases for J; bases not matched to a gene: 7. The CDR3 length is 15 residues. In nucleotides, the CDR3 is TGTGCCATCAGTGAGTCAGGAGCGGGAGAGGCCGAGCAGTACTTC. Amino acid sequence: CAISESGAGEAEQYF.